These 15 T cell receptor beta chains were all obtained from the same sample, sequenced in a study of blood T cell repertoires in COVID-19. This table comes from immunoSEQ multiplex PCR, and its TCRdb copy is limited to in-frame clones, with some not included. The sample includes under 150,000 clones, over 80% of them seen just once. Sequenced sample: PBMCs or T cells enriched from blood (not recorded which). The receptors shown here come from a man aged 30 to 45 who had recovered from COVID-19.

This clone came up a few times. The chain employs TRBV6-1 and TRBJ1-1; 8 nucleotides match TRBD1. Germline V lookup: CDR1 MNHNS, CDR2 SASEGT. With 1 base clipped from V and 1 base from J, the junction kept 5 bases outside the gene matches. This CDR3 contains 16 residues. The CDR3 nucleotides are TGTGCCAGCAGTGAAGAGGCAGGGGGCGGGAACACTGAAGCTTTCTTT. Protein: CASSEEAGGGNTEAFF.

The rearrangement joins TRBV3-1 (or the pseudogene TRBV3-2) to TRBJ1-1; maybe TRBD1 (5 bases). This CDR3 is 14 amino acids long. Germline V lookup: CDR1 LGHDT, CDR2 YNNKEL (reference sequence). Trimming cost V 4 bases and J 3 bases, with 12 bases left between them. The CDR3 region is CASSPYSGDTEAFF. The CDR3 bases are TGTGCCAGCAGCCCATACTCGGGGGACACTGAAGCTTTCTTT.

Here the CDR3 DNA reads TGTGCCAGCAGCGATCCTAGCGGGGGGGCCTACGAGCAGTACGTC. Translating gives CASSDPSGGAYEQYV. The chain combines TRBV7-2 with TRBJ2-7; 12 bases fit TRBD2. The CDR3 totals 15 residues. Germline assignment: CDR1 SGHTA and CDR2 FQGNSA. With V trimmed by 5 bases and J by 2 bases, 4 bases remained unmatched.

The CDR3 nucleotides are TGTGCCAGCAGCCACCGGGACAGGAAGAACACTGAAGCTTTCTTT. Its translation is CASSHRDRKNTEAFF. V and J are TRBV4-2 and TRBJ1-1; 8 bases match TRBD1. The CDR3 is 15 residues long. The germline CDR1 and CDR2 sequences are LGHNA and YNFKEQ. The trim removed 3 bases at V and 1 base at J, leaving 4 bases unmatched.

This sequence joins TRBV3-1 (or the pseudogene TRBV3-2) and TRBJ2-5, with TRBD2 matching over 9 bases. J gave up 4 bases and V 2 bases, and 5 bases lay outside the gene matches. Germline CDR1 is LGHDT and CDR2 is YNNKEL (reference sequence). The CDR3 sequence is 15 residues long. The CDR3 nucleotides read TGTGCCAGCAGCCAACGCGGGAGGGGAGGAGAGACCCAGTACTTC. The encoded protein is CASSQRGRGGETQYF.

This chain uses TRBV19 with TRBJ1-1; perhaps TRBD1 as D (6 bases). CDR3 size: 15 residues. Germline CDR1 and CDR2: LNHDA and SQIVND (reference sequence). V lost 3 bases to trimming and J lost 1 base, with 12 bases between them. The CDR3 reads CASSIGGRANTEAFF. CDR3 DNA: TGTGCCAGTAGTATCGGGGGGCGGGCGAACACTGAAGCTTTCTTT.

In its sample, this clone was seen a few times. The gene calls are TRBV19 and TRBJ1-5, with D perhaps TRBD1 (6 bases). Trimming took 6 bases from V and 1 from J, leaving 16 bases between them. The germline V gene encodes CDR1 LNHDA and CDR2 SQIVND (reference sequence). This CDR3 is 16 amino acids long. CDR3 amino acids: CASSPTGWVSNQPQHF. The CDR3 DNA reads TGTGCCAGTAGCCCGACAGGCTGGGTAAGCAATCAGCCCCAGCATTTT.

This chain uses TRBV7-9 with TRBJ2-1; TRBD2 aligns across 8 bases. V was clipped by 1 base and J by 5 bases; unmatched bases: 7. The CDR3 spans 16 residues. The germline V gene has CDR1 SEHNR and CDR2 FQNEAQ (reference sequence). CDR3 DNA: TGTGCCAGCAGCTTAGGCCGCCTAGCGGGCCACAATGAGCAGTTCTTC. Translation: CASSLGRLAGHNEQFF.

J is TRBJ1-5 and V is TRBV18; D is uncertain. Germline CDR1 is KGHSH and CDR2 is LQKENI. The CDR3 consists of 13 residues. Between the trimmed V and J ends, which lost 2 bases and 4 bases, there was a span of 6 bases. DNA of the CDR3: TGTGCCAGCTCACCATCCTTAAATCAGCCCCAGCATTTT. The encoded protein is CASSPSLNQPQHF.

The rearrangement uses TRBV19 and TRBJ1-3, with 10 bases matching TRBD1. Germline assignment: CDR1 LNHDA and CDR2 SQIVND (reference sequence). The CDR3 has 17 amino acids. Losses at the gene ends were 3 bases for V and 2 bases for J; bases not matched to a gene: 7. CDR3 sequence (DNA): TGTGCCAGTAGTATTCTCGACAGGGGGCAAACTGGAAACACCATATATTTT. Protein: CASSILDRGQTGNTIYF.

This sequence joins TRBV5-4 and TRBJ2-3; TRBD2 agrees at 12 bases. V lost 3 bases, J lost 5 bases, and 1 base stayed unmatched. CDR1 is SGHNT and CDR2 is YYREEE in the germline V gene (reference sequence). This CDR3 has 14 amino acids. In DNA form, the CDR3 reads TGTGCCAGCAGCTCGGGACTAGCGGGAGATACGCAGTATTTT. Amino acid sequence: CASSSGLAGDTQYF.

The V gene is TRBV19, the J gene TRBJ2-5; D perhaps matches TRBD1 (5 bases). In germline, CDR1 is LNHDA, CDR2 SQIVND (reference sequence). V lost 4 bases to trimming and J lost 5 bases, with 11 bases between them. The CDR3 loop spans 13 amino acids. CDR3 DNA sequence: TGTGCCAGTAGTAAGGGGCTGGGGGAGACCCAGTACTTC. Its translation: CASSKGLGETQYF.

V is TRBV7-8 and J is TRBJ1-4; a weak D match, TRBD1 (5 bases). Germline CDR1 reads SGHVS; CDR2 reads FQNEAQ. This CDR3 is built from 15 residues. Trimming left V 3 bases short and J 0 bases short, with 8 bases between. The CDR3 DNA follows: TGTGCCAGCAGCTTGCAGGGATCAACTAATGAAAAACTGTTTTTT. Its protein product is CASSLQGSTNEKLFF.

This clone was seen a handful of times. V is TRBV10-3 and J is TRBJ2-1, with 7 bases aligning to TRBD2. This CDR3 comprises 16 residues. Trimming removed 10 bases from V and 5 bases from J; junction bases left unmatched: 17. The germline CDR1 and CDR2 sequences are ENHRY and SYGVKD. The CDR3 DNA reads TGTGCCACCCTTATGGCGTGGGCGGGAGCCGACAATGAGCAGTTCTTC. Translating gives CATLMAWAGADNEQFF.

The chain joins TRBV7-9 to TRBJ1-2; D is possibly TRBD1 (5 bases). Germline V CDR1 and CDR2: SEHNR, FQNEAQ (reference sequence). The V end lost 6 bases, the J end lost 8 bases, and 16 bases lay between the germline ends. The CDR3 covers 13 residues. CDR3 region: CASRDGAAWGYTF. In DNA form, the CDR3 reads TGTGCCAGCAGGGATGGGGCAGCCTGGGGCTACACCTTC.